What follows is one TCR beta chain and its context. These data originate in a study of blood T cell repertoires in COVID-19. Clones were read by immunoSEQ multiplex PCR, and TCRdb kept only the in-frame ones, dropping some. Among approximately 340,000 clones listed, roughly 86% were seen once. This CDR3 is 18 amino acids long. Looked up from germline, CDR1 is SGHTA and CDR2 is FQGTGA. J gave up 2 bases and V 5 bases, and 5 bases lay outside the gene matches. This TCR derives from a man aged 25-45 years with COVID-19, enrolled during active disease. Source material: peripheral blood. This chain links TRBV7-3 with TRBJ2-6, with 14 bases aligning to TRBD2. The chain's CDR3 is CASSLGLAGAAGANVLTF. In nucleotides, the CDR3 is TGTGCCAGCAGCCTGGGACTAGCGGGAGCCGCTGGGGCCAACGTCCTGACTTTC.